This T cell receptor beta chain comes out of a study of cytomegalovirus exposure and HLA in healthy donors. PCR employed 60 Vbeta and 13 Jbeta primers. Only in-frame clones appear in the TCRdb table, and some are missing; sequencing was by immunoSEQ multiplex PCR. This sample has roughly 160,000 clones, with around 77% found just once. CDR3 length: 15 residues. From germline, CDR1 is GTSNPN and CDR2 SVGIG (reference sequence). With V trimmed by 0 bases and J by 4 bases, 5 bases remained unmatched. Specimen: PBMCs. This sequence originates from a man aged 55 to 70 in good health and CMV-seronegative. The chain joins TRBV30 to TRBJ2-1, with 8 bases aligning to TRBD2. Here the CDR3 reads CAWSVRGGLYNEQFF. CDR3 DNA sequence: TGTGCCTGGAGTGTACGGGGGGGGCTTTACAATGAGCAGTTCTTC. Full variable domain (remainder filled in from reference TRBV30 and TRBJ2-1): SQTIHQWPATLVQPVGSPLSLECTVEGTSNPNLYWYRQAAGRGLQLLFYSVGIGQISSEVPQNLSASRPQDRQFILSSKKLLLSDSGFYLCAWSVRGGLYNEQFFGPGTRLTVL.